Listed below are T cell receptor beta chains from one sample, sequenced in a study of T cell responses to AZD1222 COVID-19 vaccine. Only in-frame clones appear in the TCRdb table, and some are missing; sequencing was by immunoSEQ multiplex PCR. The sample contains 70,000 to 90,000 clones, 86% of which appear only once. The sequencing used peripheral blood, collected on day 0 of AZD1222 vaccination. All receptors come from an adult in good health. CDR3s include the opening cysteine and the closing phenylalanine or tryptophan. D genes are given only for firm matches. Size is stated for part of the rows, as once, few or many counts, or as a class when the clone is expanded.

.	.	TRBV30	TRBJ1-1	TGTGCCTGGACTGGACAGCTGAACACTGAAGCTTTCTTT	CAWTGQLNTEAFF
.	.	TRBV7-2	TRBJ1-4	TGTGCCAGCAGCTTAGCTGGTCGGTTCCGTGGGTTGCGGGCTAATGAAAAACTGTTTTTT	CASSLAGRFRGLRANEKLFF
.	.	TRBV6-5	TRBJ1-6	TGTGCCAGCACCTTGGGACACTCAAATTCACCCCTCCACTTT	CASTLGHSNSPLHF
.	.	TRBV5-1	TRBJ1-1	TGCGCCAGCAGCTTGGAAGGTACAGGCCAAGCTTTCTTT	CASSLEGTGQAFF
once	.	TRBV18	TRBJ1-5	TGTGCCAGCTCACCAGTTGGGGGAAAGGGGAGTCAGCCCCAGCATTTT	CASSPVGGKGSQPQHF
.	.	TRBV28	TRBJ1-1	TGTGCCAGCAGTTTATATGCTGAAGCTTTCTTT	CASSLYAEAFF
.	.	TRBV4-2	TRBJ2-3	TGTGCCAGCAGCCAACCCGAGGGGTCAGATACGCAGTATTTT	CASSQPEGSDTQYF
.	.	TRBV7-9	TRBJ2-6	TGTGCCAGCAGTCCAAAATCTAGTTCTGGGGCCAACGTCCTGACTTTC	CASSPKSSSGANVLTF
.	TRBD2	TRBV28	TRBJ2-7	TGTGCCAGCAGTAAAGGGACTAGCGGGAACTACGAGCAGTACTTC	CASSKGTSGNYEQYF
.	TRBD2	TRBV28	TRBJ2-7	TGTGCCAGCAGTTTAGTGCGTCTAGCGGGAGTCACCTTGGGGGAGCAGTACTTC	CASSLVRLAGVTLGEQYF
.	TRBD2	TRBV3-1/TRBV3-2	TRBJ2-2	TGTGCCAGCAGCCAAGAAAAGATAGCGGGAGGAACCGGGGAGCTGTTTTTT	CASSQEKIAGGTGELFF
.	TRBD1	TRBV2	TRBJ1-6	TGTGCCACCGCGGGACAGCCCAATTCACCCCTCCACTTT	CATAGQPNSPLHF
.	.	TRBV3-1/TRBV3-2	TRBJ2-1	TGTGCCAGCAGCTTAGACCCCATTCGTCAGTTCTTC	CASSLDPIRQFF
.	TRBD2	TRBV25-1	TRBJ2-2	TGTGCCAGCAGTGAAGGGACTAGCGGTTACACCGGGGAGCTGTTTTTT	CASSEGTSGYTGELFF
.	.	TRBV5-5	TRBJ2-6	TGTGCCAGCAGCCCCATCGGTCCAGGATCCGGGGCCAACGTCCTGACTTTC	CASSPIGPGSGANVLTF
.	.	TRBV18	TRBJ1-6	TGTGCCAGCTCACCAGTTGCCGAAGGGAATTCACCCCTCCACTTT	CASSPVAEGNSPLHF
.	TRBD2	TRBV3-1/TRBV3-2	TRBJ2-1	TGTGCCAGCAGCCAAGAGGGACTAGGAAACTCCTACAATGAGCAGTTCTTC	CASSQEGLGNSYNEQFF
.	.	TRBV7-8	TRBJ1-5	TGTGCCAGCAGCCCCAACAGGGAGGGACAGCCCCAGCATTTT	CASSPNREGQPQHF
.	TRBD1	TRBV29-1	TRBJ1-1	TGCAGCGTTACTCCAGGGGGCGAGGTCACTGAAGCTTTCTTT	CSVTPGGEVTEAFF
.	TRBD2	TRBV7-2	TRBJ2-3	TGTGCCAGCAGCTTATTGGGATGGGCTAGCGGGGGCACAGATACGCAGTATTTT	CASSLLGWASGGTDTQYF
.	.	TRBV5-1	TRBJ2-1	TGCGCCAGCAGCTTGCGCGTTACCTACAATGAGCAGTTCTTC	CASSLRVTYNEQFF
.	TRBD2	TRBV4-2	TRBJ2-1	TGTGCCAGCAGCCAAAGCGCCCTAGCGGTTAATGAGCAGTTCTTC	CASSQSALAVNEQFF
.	.	TRBV4-1	TRBJ2-7	TGCGCCAGCAGCCATGCCGGACCCTACGAGCAGTACTTC	CASSHAGPYEQYF
.	TRBD2	TRBV6-2/TRBV6-3	TRBJ2-3	TGTGCCAGCAGCCGCGAGGAAGCGGGAGAATTGACGCAGTATTTT	CASSREEAGELTQYF
.	.	TRBV19	TRBJ2-7	TGTGCCAGTAGTACGACGTTGACCCACCTCGAGCAGTACTTC	CASSTTLTHLEQYF
.	TRBD1	TRBV7-3	TRBJ1-5	TGTGCCAGCAGCTTAATTTTTCAGGGGGCCGGTCAGCCCCAGCATTTT	CASSLIFQGAGQPQHF
.	.	TRBV28	TRBJ1-2	TGTGCCAGCAGCTCAGCGCCGGGAGCCGCCCCTGGCTACACCTTC	CASSSAPGAAPGYTF
.	TRBD1	TRBV2	TRBJ1-1	TGTGCCAGCAGAGCCTCTTTGACAGGGGCGGTTGCTTTCTTT	CASRASLTGAVAFF
.	.	TRBV19	TRBJ2-3	TGTGCCAGTAGCTATACTATCACAGATACGCAGTATTTT	CASSYTITDTQYF